This T cell receptor (beta chain) was sequenced in a study of OX40 agonist ivuxolimab in advanced cancers. The CDR3 covers 13 residues. The V gene end was trimmed by 7 bases and the J gene end by 0 bases; junction bases not matched to a gene: 3. The germline gives CDR1 SGHRS, CDR2 YFSETQ. Sequencing was performed with immunoSEQ multiplex PCR; in TCRdb, only in-frame clones are kept and a portion is missing. In the table there are about 76,000 clones, around 86% of which are singletons. V and J are TRBV5-1 and TRBJ1-1, with 7 positions matching TRBD1. This clonotype was sampled from an adult with an advanced solid tumor such as melanoma, head and neck, liver or kidney cancer. This material consisted of CD4+ or CD8+ T cells sorted from blood, taken in a trial of the OX40 agonist ivuxolimab. DNA of the CDR3: TGCGCCAGCCAGGGGGGAATGAACACTGAAGCTTTCTTT. Translation: CASQGGMNTEAFF.